The 19 T cell receptor beta chains listed next were all sequenced from one sample in a study of beta chain features in type 1 diabetes. Expressed TCRB transcripts were sequenced, since all the RNA that had been isolated was reverse transcribed. TCRdb's table, derived via immunoSEQ multiplex PCR, lists solely in-frame clones and lacks some. The sample lists 810,000 or so clones; 15% to 20% were seen once. Sequenced material: naive CD4+ T cells from blood. These receptors were taken from a woman younger than 35 in good health.

The chain couples TRBV7-2 to TRBJ2-7, with 7 bases identical to TRBD1. The CDR3 is 15 residues long. The V segment lost 1 base and the J segment 4 bases; nucleotides outside the gene matches: 7. Germline lookup yields CDR1 SGHTA and CDR2 FQGNSA. CDR3 sequence (DNA): TGTGCCAGCAGCTTAGGTTCGACAGGGTTGTACGAGCAGTACTTC. Translation: CASSLGSTGLYEQYF. The full variable domain, completed using reference TRBV7-2 and TRBJ2-7, is GAGVSQSPSNKVTEKGKDVELRCDPISGHTALYWYRQSLGQGLEFLIYFQGNSAPDKSGLPSDRFSAERTGGSVSTLTIQRTQQEDSAVYLCASSLGSTGLYEQYFGPGTRLTVT.

This clone was counted only a few times. The rearrangement links TRBV5-1 to TRBJ2-2; possibly TRBD1 for D (7 bases). This CDR3 region has 13 residues. Trimming removed 3 bases at V and 6 bases at J, with 9 bases between. The germline V gene has CDR1 SGHRS and CDR2 YFSETQ. CDR3 bases: TGCGCCAGCAGCTCCAGGGGGGCCGGGGAGCTGTTTTTT. It translates to CASSSRGAGELFF.

The J gene is TRBJ2-5, the V gene TRBV27; 10 bases line up with TRBD2. J lost 5 bases, V lost 0 bases, and 6 bases had no gene match. Germline V gene data show CDR1 as MNHEY and CDR2 as SMNVEV (reference sequence). The CDR3 covers 16 residues. The CDR3 DNA reads as TGTGCCAGCAGTTTATCTGGGACTAGCGCTCCCGAGACCCAGTACTTC. This gives the protein CASSLSGTSAPETQYF.

V and J are TRBV2 and TRBJ2-1; D possibly uses TRBD1 or TRBD2 (6 bases each). The V gene lost 6 bases and the J gene lost 7 bases, with 10 bases spanning the gap. From germline, CDR1 is SNHLY and CDR2 FYNNEI. This CDR3 region has 12 residues. Written as DNA, the CDR3 is TGTGCCAGCAGCCAAGGGGGGAATGAGCAGTTCTTC. Translating it yields CASSQGGNEQFF.

This clone was observed many times. The V call is TRBV4-3, the J call TRBJ2-4; 9 bases line up with TRBD1. Per the germline V gene, CDR1 is LGHNA and CDR2 is YSLEER. V lost 5 bases, J lost 5 bases, and 4 bases stayed unmatched. The CDR3 has 14 residues. CDR3 nucleotide sequence: TGCGCCAGCAGCAAGAGGACAGGGGAAAACATTCAGTACTTC. Protein: CASSKRTGENIQYF.

The chain combines TRBV27 with TRBJ2-2, with 9 bases fitting TRBD2. J gave up 1 base and V 5 bases, and 5 bases lay outside the gene matches. Germline values: CDR1 MNHEY, CDR2 SMNVEV (reference sequence). The CDR3 contains 16 residues. CDR3: CASSIGLAWNTGELFF. The DNA of the CDR3 is TGTGCCAGCAGTATAGGACTAGCGTGGAACACCGGGGAGCTGTTTTTT.

This clone was observed a few times. V gene TRBV7-8 combines with J gene TRBJ2-1, with TRBD2 as a possible D gene (5 bases). The CDR3 loop spans 17 amino acids. CDR1 and CDR2 (germline): SGHVS, FQNEAQ. V was shortened by 3 bases and J by 3 bases, with 18 bases between the two germline ends. The CDR3 sequence is CASSLEFRERHYNEQFF. The CDR3 bases are TGTGCCAGCAGCTTGGAATTTCGCGAGCGGCACTACAATGAGCAGTTCTTC.

In its sample, this clone was seen a few times. The chain employs TRBV27 and TRBJ2-6; D possibly corresponds to TRBD2 (6 bases). This CDR3 contains 14 residues. Germline V gene data show CDR1 as MNHEY and CDR2 as SMNVEV (reference sequence). The ends were cut back, 5 bases at V and 4 bases at J, with 9 bases in the middle. The DNA of the CDR3 is TGTGCCAGCAGTCCCGCGGGGGGGGCCAACGTCCTGACTTTC. Translated: CASSPAGGANVLTF. Full variable domain (rest looked up from reference TRBV27 and TRBJ2-6): EAQVTQNPRYLITVTGKKLTVTCSQNMNHEYMSWYRQDPGLGLRQIYYSMNVEVTDKGDVPEGYKVSRKEKRNFPLILESPSPNQTSLYFCASSPAGGANVLTFGAGSRLTVL.

This clone occurred a few times. V is TRBV7-2 and J is TRBJ2-7; the match to TRBD1 covers 8 bases. This CDR3 is built from 15 residues. V gave up 5 bases and J gave up 6 bases; unmatched junction bases: 12. Germline-derived CDR1 and CDR2 are SGHTA and FQGNSA. CDR3 in DNA: TGTGCCAGCAGCCTAGGCCGCAGGGGGCCGAGCGAGCAGTACTTC. It is translated as CASSLGRRGPSEQYF.

The V call is TRBV5-1, the J call TRBJ1-5, with TRBD1 matching 7 bases. Germline V gene data show CDR1 as SGHRS and CDR2 as YFSETQ. The length of the CDR3 is 15 residues. The trim removed 0 bases at V and 2 bases at J, leaving 2 bases unmatched. Written as DNA, the CDR3 is TGCGCCAGCAGCTTGGGGGACAGCGGCAATCAGCCCCAGCATTTT. Residues: CASSLGDSGNQPQHF.

The chain has TRBV6-6 and TRBJ2-7; possible D gene TRBD1, 6 bases. The germline gives CDR1 MNHNY, CDR2 SVGAGI (reference sequence). Trimming removed 5 bases from V and 3 bases from J, with 11 bases in between. The CDR3 loop spans 13 amino acids. The CDR3 loop reads CASSTGPSYEQYF. The CDR3 DNA is TGTGCCAGCAGTACAGGGCCTAGCTACGAGCAGTACTTC.

The chain recombines TRBV15 with TRBJ1-5, with D tentatively TRBD1 (5 bases). This CDR3 has 16 residues. Between the trimmed V and J ends, which lost 0 bases and 4 bases, there was a span of 13 bases. Germline values: CDR1 LNHNV, CDR2 YYDKDF (reference sequence). In DNA, the CDR3 is TGTGCCACCAGCAGAGACGCCGGGACTGTGAATCAGCCCCAGCATTTT. Amino acid sequence: CATSRDAGTVNQPQHF.

The chain carries TRBV12-2 and TRBJ2-3; the table's TRBD2 call for D was not verified on the DNA. TRBV12-2 is shown as a pseudogene. This CDR3 comprises 17 residues. This CDR3 reads CASRLAFSGNPPDTQYF. The CDR3 region has the DNA TGTGCAAGTCGCTTAGCTTTTAGCGGGAACCCCCCAGATACGCAGTATTTT.

The V call is TRBV11-2, the J call TRBJ2-1, with 9 bases fitting TRBD2. J lost 0 bases, V lost 7 bases, and 7 bases had no gene match. Germline CDR1 is SGHAT and CDR2 is FQNNGV. The CDR3 covers 16 residues. CDR3 bases: TGTGCCAGCATTCCTTTTAGCGGGAGCTCCTACAATGAGCAGTTCTTC. It encodes CASIPFSGSSYNEQFF.

The rearrangement uses TRBV2 and TRBJ2-7, with D perhaps matching TRBD2 (5 bases). From germline, CDR1 is SNHLY and CDR2 FYNNEI. The CDR3 has 13 amino acids. V was trimmed by 2 bases and J by 8 bases, leaving 13 bases between them. The CDR3 DNA reads as TGTGCCAGCAGTGAAATACGGGGAATCCAGCAGTACTTC. This translates into CASSEIRGIQQYF.

In its sample, this clone was seen a few times. This sequence joins TRBV15 and TRBJ1-1, with unresolved D. CDR3 length equals 13 residues. The germline V gene encodes CDR1 LNHNV and CDR2 YYDKDF (reference sequence). V was clipped by 0 bases and J by 8 bases, with 10 bases between them. Here the CDR3 reads CATSRDLGLEAFF. The CDR3 nucleotides read TGTGCCACCAGCAGAGATCTAGGGCTAGAAGCTTTCTTT.

A word on this clone: Mismatch with germline at one junction end may stem from a read error. The V gene is TRBV18, the J gene TRBJ1-5, with D possibly being TRBD1 (6 bases). Germline CDR1 and CDR2: KGHSH and LQKENI. There are 16 residues in the CDR3. The CDR3 DNA is TGTGCCAACTCACCACGTGGCGGGGGGGCCAGACAGCCCCAGCATTTT. Translated, it gives CANSPRGGGARQPQHF.

As for this clone: Distinct nucleotide sequences in the sample also encode this CDR3. The chain employs TRBV2 and TRBJ2-3; D is unresolved. Trimming left V 6 bases short and J 2 bases short, with 3 bases between. The length of the CDR3 is 11 residues. In germline, CDR1 is SNHLY, CDR2 FYNNEI. The CDR3 loop reads CASSYTDTQYF. DNA of the CDR3: TGTGCCAGCAGCTACACAGATACGCAGTATTTT.

The chain is built from TRBV28 and TRBJ1-2, with TRBD1 matching 8 bases. Losses at the gene ends were 5 bases for V and 8 bases for J; bases not matched to a gene: 7. The germline V gene encodes CDR1 MDHEN and CDR2 SYDVKM. The CDR3 extends over 13 amino acids. The CDR3 loop is CASSEGQENGYTF. The CDR3 nucleotides are TGTGCCAGCAGTGAGGGACAGGAGAACGGCTACACCTTC.